The 18 T cell receptor beta chains below were found in one sample sequenced in a study of cytomegalovirus exposure and HLA in healthy donors. Profiled with immunoSEQ multiplex PCR; TCRdb holds only in-frame clones, not every one. The data contain roughly 110,000 clones, 88% of them singletons. Material: PBMCs. The source is a woman aged 18-29 years in good health and CMV-seropositive.

This clone came up a few times. This chain uses TRBV2 with TRBJ1-1; no clear D. CDR1 and CDR2 from the germline V gene are SNHLY and FYNNEI. The V gene lost 4 bases and the J gene lost 0 bases, with 6 bases spanning the gap. This CDR3 has 13 residues. The DNA of the CDR3 is TGTGCCAGCAGTGTCAGGATGAACACTGAAGCTTTCTTT. This codes for CASSVRMNTEAFF.

The gene calls are TRBV6-6 and TRBJ2-1, with 9 nucleotides matching TRBD2. Germline CDR1 reads MNHNY; CDR2 reads SVGAGI (reference sequence). The CDR3 has 15 amino acids. The V segment lost 4 bases and the J segment 9 bases; nucleotides outside the gene matches: 10. CDR3 region: CASSLAGDLIVEQFF. The CDR3 DNA reads TGTGCCAGCAGTTTAGCGGGGGACCTGATTGTTGAGCAGTTCTTC.

CDR3 DNA sequence: TGCGCCAGCAGTGATATCGGTGAGGAGGGAGACACAGATACGCAGTATTTT. Protein: CASSDIGEEGDTDTQYF. The chain couples TRBV10-1 to TRBJ2-3, with D possibly matching TRBD2 (6 bases). CDR3 length: 17 amino acids. Germline loops: CDR1 WNHNN, CDR2 SYGVQD (reference sequence). Trimming took 3 bases from V and 2 from J, leaving 18 bases between them.

J is TRBJ1-2 and V is TRBV29-1; D gene unclear. V dropped 6 bases and J dropped 3 bases, with 11 bases sitting between them. The CDR3 has 12 residues. Germline lookup yields CDR1 SQVTM and CDR2 ANQGSEA. CDR3 loop: CSVLPRDYGYTF. CDR3 in DNA: TGCAGCGTCCTGCCTCGGGACTATGGCTACACCTTC. The full variable domain, its missing parts supplied by reference TRBV29-1 and TRBJ1-2, is SAVISQKPSRDICQRGTSLTIQCQVDSQVTMMFWYRQQPGQSLTLIATANQGSEATYESGFVIDKFPISRPNLTFSTLTVSNMSPEDSSIYLCSVLPRDYGYTFGSGTRLTVV.

The chain recombines TRBV11-2 with TRBJ1-6, with D possibly TRBD1 on 5 matching bases. Germline V gene sequence: CDR1 SGHAT, CDR2 FQNNGV. Between the trimmed V and J ends, which lost 5 bases and 14 bases, there was a span of 19 bases. This CDR3 is built from 14 residues. The CDR3 reads CASSPTGSSFTLHF. CDR3 sequence (DNA): TGTGCCAGCAGCCCTACAGGCTCTTCCTTCACCCTCCACTTT.

The chain couples TRBV11-2 to TRBJ1-6, with D possibly TRBD1 on 5 matching bases. The CDR3 has 15 amino acids. Trimming removed 3 bases from V and 10 bases from J, with 16 bases in between. Germline lookup yields CDR1 SGHAT and CDR2 FQNNGV. Here the CDR3 DNA reads TGTGCCAGCAGCTTGGGAACAGGCCCGAACTCACCCCTCCACTTT. Amino acids: CASSLGTGPNSPLHF. Complete variable domain (other parts from reference TRBV11-2 and TRBJ1-6): EAGVAQSPRYKIIEKRQSVAFWCNPISGHATLYWYQQILGQGPKLLIQFQNNGVVDDSQLPKDRFSAERLKGVDSTLKIQPAKLEDSAVYLCASSLGTGPNSPLHFGNGTRLTVT.

The rearrangement joins TRBV7-9 to TRBJ1-5; tentative D call: TRBD1 (5 bases). V lost 5 bases and J lost 5, with 10 bases in between. The CDR3 spans 13 residues. Looked up from germline, CDR1 is SEHNR and CDR2 is FQNEAQ (reference sequence). Here the CDR3 DNA reads TGTGCCAGCAGCCCCTCGGGGGATCAGCCCCAGCATTTT. Translating gives CASSPSGDQPQHF.

This chain uses TRBV5-8 with TRBJ1-2, with TRBD1 identical over 7 bases. CDR1 and CDR2 (germline): SGHTS, YDEGEE. Trimming took 4 bases from V and 8 from J; bases not matched to a gene: 5. This CDR3 region has 12 residues. CDR3: CASSLPGQGYTF. Written as DNA, the CDR3 is TGTGCCAGCAGCCTGCCGGGACAGGGCTACACCTTC. The full variable domain, with the rest looked up from reference TRBV5-8 and TRBJ1-2, is EAGVTQSPTHLIKTRGQQATLRCSPISGHTSVYWYQQALGLGLQFLLWYDEGEERNRGNFPPRFSGRQFPNYSSELNVNALELEDSALYLCASSLPGQGYTFGSGTRLTVV.

This rearrangement joins TRBV4-3 to TRBJ1-4, with D perhaps TRBD1 (6 bases). CDR3 length: 16 amino acids. The V end lost 0 bases, the J end lost 1 base, and 9 bases lay between the germline ends. The germline CDR1 and CDR2 sequences are LGHNA and YSLEER. This CDR3 is CASSQEGGGTNEKLFF. CDR3 sequence (DNA): TGCGCCAGCAGCCAAGAAGGGGGGGGAACTAATGAAAAACTGTTTTTT.

J is TRBJ2-3 and V is TRBV7-9, with D possibly being TRBD1 (6 bases). CDR1 SEHNR and CDR2 FQNEAQ come from the germline V gene (reference sequence). V was pared by 0 bases and J by 11 bases, with 15 bases between. This CDR3 has 14 residues. In DNA form, the CDR3 reads TGTGCCAGCAGCTTAGCGTCGGGGCAAGGGGGGCAGTATTTT. This translates into CASSLASGQGGQYF.

This chain links TRBV11-2 with TRBJ2-4; 9 bases line up with TRBD1. This CDR3 spans 16 amino acids. The trim removed 3 bases at V and 8 bases at J, leaving 11 bases unmatched. Looked up from germline, CDR1 is SGHAT and CDR2 is FQNNGV. CDR3 DNA: TGTGCCAGCAGCTTTACCGGGACAGGGTCAGGCGACATTCAGTACTTC. The encoded protein is CASSFTGTGSGDIQYF.

V gene TRBV11-2 combines with J gene TRBJ1-5; D uncertain. Germline lookup yields CDR1 SGHAT and CDR2 FQNNGV. The CDR3 has 13 residues. Trimming cost V 0 bases and J 4 bases, with 4 bases left between them. CDR3 coding DNA: TGTGCCAGCAGCTTAGACAGGAATCAGCCCCAGCATTTT. It codes for CASSLDRNQPQHF. Supplemented by reference TRBV11-2 and TRBJ1-5, the full variable domain reads EAGVAQSPRYKIIEKRQSVAFWCNPISGHATLYWYQQILGQGPKLLIQFQNNGVVDDSQLPKDRFSAERLKGVDSTLKIQPAKLEDSAVYLCASSLDRNQPQHFGDGTRLSIL.

V gene TRBV2 combines with J gene TRBJ2-7; maybe TRBD2 (5 bases). CDR1 SNHLY and CDR2 FYNNEI come from the germline V gene. The V end was cut by 5 bases, the J end by 0 bases, with 14 bases between. The CDR3 is made up of 15 amino acids. CDR3 in DNA: TGTGCCAGCAGTCAGACTACACTGACCTCCTACGAGCAGTACTTC. It translates to CASSQTTLTSYEQYF. The variable domain in full, with the rest retrieved from reference TRBV2 and TRBJ2-7, is EPEVTQTPSHQVTQMGQEVILRCVPISNHLYFYWYRQILGQKVEFLVSFYNNEISEKSEIFDDQFSVERPDGSNFTLKIRSTKLEDSAMYFCASSQTTLTSYEQYFGPGTRLTVT.

The genes are TRBV4-3 and TRBJ1-4; 7 bases agree with TRBD1. The CDR3 sequence is 15 residues long. The V gene's germline CDR1 is LGHNA and CDR2 YSLEER. Germline trimming cut 5 bases from V and 0 bases from J; bases unmatched to any gene: 3. CDR3 nucleotides: TGCGCCAGCAGCGCGCAGGGGGCAACTAATGAAAAACTGTTTTTT. Translating gives CASSAQGATNEKLFF.

This clone was observed a handful of times. The chain employs TRBV9 and TRBJ1-2; 9 nucleotides agree with TRBD1. The junction had 3 bases not matched to a gene; V was cut back by 1 base and J by 8 bases. The CDR3 spans 13 residues. Germline lookup yields CDR1 SGDLS and CDR2 YYNGEE. CDR3 DNA sequence: TGTGCCAGCAGCGTACAGGACAGGGGCGGCTACACCTTC. It encodes CASSVQDRGGYTF.

A few counts support this clone. V gene TRBV2 combines with J gene TRBJ2-1; possibly TRBD2 for D (7 bases). The CDR3 totals 14 residues. The germline V gene has CDR1 SNHLY and CDR2 FYNNEI. Trimming pared 10 bases from V and 5 bases from J, leaving 18 bases between. CDR3 in DNA: TGTGCCACCAATCCCGGGGGGCCAAACAATGAGCAGTTCTTC. Translated: CATNPGGPNNEQFF.

CDR3 sequence: CASSVITGRGNQPQHF. The CDR3 nucleotides are TGTGCCAGCAGTGTAATTACAGGGAGGGGCAATCAGCCCCAGCATTTT. The chain joins TRBV6-1 to TRBJ1-5; D might be TRBD1 (6 bases). The germline V gene has CDR1 MNHNS and CDR2 SASEGT. This CDR3 has 16 residues. Trimming shortened V by 4 bases and J by 2 bases, and 15 bases separated the two germline ends.

This clone appeared a few times. V usage is TRBV28 and J usage is TRBJ1-2; 8 bases agree with TRBD1. The CDR3 totals 14 residues. The J segment lost 3 bases and the V segment lost 6 bases, leaving 6 bases of the junction unmatched. The germline V gene has CDR1 MDHEN and CDR2 SYDVKM. This CDR3 reads CASSRTGRDYGYTF. The CDR3 nucleotides read TGTGCCAGCAGCCGGACAGGGCGGGACTATGGCTACACCTTC.